The subject of this entry is one T cell receptor beta chain. The antigen remains unidentified. The entry originates in a study of cytomegalovirus exposure and HLA in healthy donors. Vbeta (60) and Jbeta (13) primers were used in the PCR. Measured with immunoSEQ multiplex PCR; TCRdb has only the in-frame clones, and not every one. The data show around 80,000 clones, around 78% seen once. Germline V gene data show CDR1 as SGHVS and CDR2 as FQNEAQ. The CDR3 has 16 amino acids. Germline trimming cut 7 bases from V and 2 bases from J; bases unmatched to any gene: 13. Study-wide points: TCR beta chain V- and J-gene trimming was linked, in a later analysis, to a missense variant in DCLRE1C. HLA-A and HLA-B allele assignments for most subjects were reportedly predicted accurately using TCR beta sequences.

V usage is TRBV7-8 and J usage is TRBJ2-7; TRBD1 agrees at 8 bases. The TCR comes from a middle-aged man in good health and CMV-seronegative. Material: PBMCs. CDR3 sequence (DNA): TGTGCCAGCACCTTGGGAAGGGGACAGGTTGCCTACGAGCAGTACTTC. Amino acids: CASTLGRGQVAYEQYF.